The source of this TCR beta chain is a study of CD8 T cells in ankylosing spondylitis. General study points: Earlier authors reported some of these motif variants in reactive arthritis synovial fluid and blood. From matched ankylosing spondylitis synovial fluid, disease-linked clones were reportedly recovered at significantly enriched levels.

Using quantitative 5'-RACE with molecular barcodes, the authors made TCR beta libraries. One entry per CDR3 protein, called by TCRdb with MiXCR from the 5' RACE reads. The data hold roughly 280,000 distinct CDR3 sequences, with around 20% observed a single time. CDR1 is ENHRY, CDR2 SYGVKD, per germline. CDR3 length: 16 amino acids. V lost 6 bases to trimming and J lost 2 bases; unmatched junction nucleotides: 11. As concerns this clonotype: Its antigen is unidentified.

Sequencing was done on a sample of blood, either unsorted or a sorted T cell fraction (not recorded which). The chain is built from TRBV10-3 and TRBJ1-1; 8 bases are a match to TRBD1. This TCR came from a male donor with ankylosing spondylitis or in good health (not recorded which). Here the CDR3 reads CAISHITGTGNTEAFF. The CDR3 DNA reads TGTGCCATCAGCCATATAACCGGGACAGGTAACACTGAAGCTTTCTTT.